This TCR beta chain appears in the sequencing data of a study of control samples from healthy donors and cancer patients. As to this clone: A read error may explain this, as a much larger clone is one base away.

Method: immunoSEQ multiplex PCR; TCRdb's copy keeps in-frame clones and lacks some. The data show about 170,000 clones, 91% seen once. Sequenced material: blood. This TCR derives from a woman younger than 45 in good health.

CDR3 coding DNA: TGTGCCAGCAGCTTGACAGGGGGCACTGAAGCTTTCTTT. Translated: CASSLTGGTEAFF. This rearrangement joins TRBV5-5 to TRBJ1-1, with 8 bases lining up with TRBD1. Germline V gene data show CDR1 as SGHKS and CDR2 as YYEKEE (reference sequence). The CDR3 totals 13 residues. V was clipped by 1 base and J by 4 bases; unmatched bases: 0.